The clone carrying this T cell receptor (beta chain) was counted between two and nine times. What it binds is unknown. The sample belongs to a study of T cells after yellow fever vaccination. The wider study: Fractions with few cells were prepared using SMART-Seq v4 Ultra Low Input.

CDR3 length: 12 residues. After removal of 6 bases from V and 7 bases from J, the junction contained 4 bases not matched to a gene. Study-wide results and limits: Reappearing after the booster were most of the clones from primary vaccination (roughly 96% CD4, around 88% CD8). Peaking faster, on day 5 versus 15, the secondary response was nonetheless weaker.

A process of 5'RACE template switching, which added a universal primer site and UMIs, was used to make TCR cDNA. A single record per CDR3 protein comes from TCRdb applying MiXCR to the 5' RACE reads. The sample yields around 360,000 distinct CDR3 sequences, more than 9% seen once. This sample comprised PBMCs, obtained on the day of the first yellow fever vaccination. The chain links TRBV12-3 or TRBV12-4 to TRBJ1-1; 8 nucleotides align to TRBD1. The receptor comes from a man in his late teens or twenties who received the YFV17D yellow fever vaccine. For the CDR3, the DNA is TGTGCCAGCAGACCCGGGACAGGTGAAGCTTTCTTT. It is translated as CASRPGTGEAFF.